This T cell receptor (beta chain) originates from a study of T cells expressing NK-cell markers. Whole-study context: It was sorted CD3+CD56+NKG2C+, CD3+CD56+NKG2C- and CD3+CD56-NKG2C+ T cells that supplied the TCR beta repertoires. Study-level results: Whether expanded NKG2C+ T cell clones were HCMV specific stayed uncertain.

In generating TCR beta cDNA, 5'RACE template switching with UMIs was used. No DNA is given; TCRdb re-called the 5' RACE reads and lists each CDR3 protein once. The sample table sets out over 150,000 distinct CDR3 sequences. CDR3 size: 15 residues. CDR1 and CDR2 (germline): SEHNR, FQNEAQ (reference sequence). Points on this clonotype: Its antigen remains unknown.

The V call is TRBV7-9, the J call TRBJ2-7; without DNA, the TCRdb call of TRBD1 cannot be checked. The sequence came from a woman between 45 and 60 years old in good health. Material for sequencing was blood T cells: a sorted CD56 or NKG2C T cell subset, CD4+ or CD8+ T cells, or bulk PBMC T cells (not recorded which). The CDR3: CASSLEPGPIYEQYF.